This T cell receptor (beta chain) stems from a study of T-cell memory formation after mild COVID-19. Study-level points and caveats: CM and EM subsets held most contracting CD4+ clones; EMRA held CD8+ ones.

A few counts support this clonotype. The target antigen is unknown. 5'RACE with constant-segment primers built TCRalpha and TCRbeta cDNA libraries with UMIs. TCRdb used MiXCR to reprocess the 5' RACE reads, holding one entry per CDR3 protein. This sample has approximately 400,000 distinct CDR3 sequences, with over 15% found just once. The receptor comes from a man younger than 35 who had mild COVID-19 (a few samples of this study predate the infection). Cell type and time point are not known. The sequenced material came from PBMCs or a T cell subset sorted from them (not recorded which).

The CDR3, as DNA: TGTGCCAGCAGGTGGACAGAAGAGCAGTTCTTC. As protein: CASRWTEEQFF. V usage is TRBV12-3 or TRBV12-4 and J usage is TRBJ2-1; the D gene is possibly TRBD1 (6 bases). The CDR3 totals 11 residues. Trimming took off 6 bases at V and 10 bases at J, with 10 bases between the two ends.